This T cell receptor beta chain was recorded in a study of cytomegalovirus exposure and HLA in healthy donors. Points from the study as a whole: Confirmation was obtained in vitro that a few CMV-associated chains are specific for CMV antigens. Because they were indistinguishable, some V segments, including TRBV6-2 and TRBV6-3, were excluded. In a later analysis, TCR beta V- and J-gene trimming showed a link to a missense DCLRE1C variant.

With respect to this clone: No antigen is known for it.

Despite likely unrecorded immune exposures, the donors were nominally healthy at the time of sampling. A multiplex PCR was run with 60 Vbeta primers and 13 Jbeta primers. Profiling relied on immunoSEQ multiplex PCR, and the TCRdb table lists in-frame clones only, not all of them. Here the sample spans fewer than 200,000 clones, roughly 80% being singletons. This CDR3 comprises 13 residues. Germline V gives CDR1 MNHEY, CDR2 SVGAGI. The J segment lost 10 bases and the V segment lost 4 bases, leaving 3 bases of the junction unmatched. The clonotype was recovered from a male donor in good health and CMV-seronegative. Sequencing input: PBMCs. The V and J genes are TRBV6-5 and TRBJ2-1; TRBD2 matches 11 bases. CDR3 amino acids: CASSSGLAGEQFF. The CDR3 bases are TGTGCCAGCAGTTCCGGACTAGCGGGCGAGCAGTTCTTC.